These T cell receptor beta chains were read from a single sample in a study of OX40 agonist ivuxolimab in advanced cancers. Profiled with immunoSEQ multiplex PCR; TCRdb holds only in-frame clones, not every one. The table shows over 75,000 clones, with 75% to 95% occurring only once. The specimen comprised CD4+ or CD8+ T cells sorted from blood, sampled in a trial of the OX40 agonist ivuxolimab. Receptors originate from an adult with an advanced solid tumor such as melanoma, head and neck, liver or kidney cancer. The CDR3 runs from the conserved cysteine through the conserved F or W. Fields, in order: CDR3 DNA, CDR3 protein, D gene, J gene, clone size, CDR3 length, V gene. The D gene is left open where the match is weak. Clone size is stated in some rows and not others, as once, few, many or a class when expanded.

TGTGCCAGTAGTATGGACGGGAGGGGATCCTACAATGAGCAGTTCTTC	CASSMDGRGSYNEQFF	TRBD2	TRBJ2-1	.	16	TRBV19
TGTGCCAGCACCAGGGACACCGGTAACACTGAAGCTTTCTTT	CASTRDTGNTEAFF	.	TRBJ1-1	few	14	TRBV6-6
TGTGCCAGCAGCTTAGAGGGACAGGGACGCATAGCCAAAAACATTCAGTACTTC	CASSLEGQGRIAKNIQYF	TRBD1	TRBJ2-4	.	18	TRBV7-9
TGTGCCAGCTCACCCATGACAGGGGATGGCTACACCTTC	CASSPMTGDGYTF	TRBD1	TRBJ1-2	.	13	TRBV18
TGTGCCGGGGCCGGGGCAAACACCATATATTTT	CAGAGANTIYF	.	TRBJ1-3	.	11	TRBV10-3
TGTGCCAGCAGTTTCGGGGGTGGGTGGCAGCCCCAGCATTTT	CASSFGGGWQPQHF	.	TRBJ1-5	.	14	TRBV28
TGTGCCAGCAGTTATTCGCGTATTACCGGGGAGCTGTTTTTT	CASSYSRITGELFF	.	TRBJ2-2	.	14	TRBV6-6
TGTGCCAGCAGCTTGGAGCGGGTCCCAGATACGCAGTATTTT	CASSLERVPDTQYF	.	TRBJ2-3	.	14	TRBV5-4
TGTGCCAGCAGTTATCCGGGACTAGCTCCCTTCGACACAGATACGCAGTATTTT	CASSYPGLAPFDTDTQYF	TRBD2	TRBJ2-3	.	18	TRBV5-6
TGTGCCAGCAGCCCTCTGACGGGCACTGAAGCTTTCTTT	CASSPLTGTEAFF	.	TRBJ1-1	.	13	TRBV5-4
TGTGCCAGCGGGCAGCGGGAGGGCCAAGAGACCCAGTACTTC	CASGQREGQETQYF	TRBD2	TRBJ2-5	.	14	TRBV2
TGTGCCAGCAGTTCCGGGACAGAGTCCTACGAGCAGTACTTC	CASSSGTESYEQYF	TRBD1	TRBJ2-7	.	14	TRBV6-5
TGCGCCAGCAGCCAAGATCCTAGCGGGAGGACCGGGGAGCTGTTTTTT	CASSQDPSGRTGELFF	TRBD2	TRBJ2-2	.	16	TRBV4-1
TGTGCCAGCACACCCAGGGGGCAGGCGGGGGCCAACGTCCTGACTTTC	CASTPRGQAGANVLTF	TRBD1	TRBJ2-6	once	16	TRBV19
TGTGCCACCACGCCTGGGGGGCGGGGCACAGATACGCAGTATTTT	CATTPGGRGTDTQYF	.	TRBJ2-3	.	15	TRBV19
TGTGCCAGCAGCCCCACGGGTCAGGAGACCCAGTACTTC	CASSPTGQETQYF	.	TRBJ2-5	.	13	TRBV7-8
TGTGCCAGCAGTTTGGAGGGGGCTTCTGAAAAACTGTTTTTT	CASSLEGASEKLFF	TRBD1	TRBJ1-4	once	14	TRBV28
TGTGCCAGCAGTTCCCCCGGACAGGGCGGGTCATACTACGAGCAGTACTTC	CASSSPGQGGSYYEQYF	TRBD1	TRBJ2-7	.	17	TRBV28
TGCGCCAGCAGCTTGGGTCCGGGGGCGATCGGTCAGCCCCAGCATTTT	CASSLGPGAIGQPQHF	.	TRBJ1-5	.	16	TRBV5-1
TGCGCCAGCAGCTTAATCGCTGGGGCCAACGTCCTGACTTTC	CASSLIAGANVLTF	.	TRBJ2-6	once	14	TRBV5-1
TGCGCCAGCAGTGAGTCAACAGGGCAAGGGACTGAAGCTTTCTTT	CASSESTGQGTEAFF	.	TRBJ1-1	.	15	TRBV10-2
TGTGCCAGCAGCTTGGTGAGGGTGGGGCCATTTGGTAATGAGCAGTTCTTC	CASSLVRVGPFGNEQFF	.	TRBJ2-1	.	17	TRBV5-4
TGTGCCAGCAGCGTACGAAACAGCTACGAGCAGTACTTC	CASSVRNSYEQYF	.	TRBJ2-7	.	13	TRBV7-9
TGCGCCAGCAGCTTGGTGGGGCTAGCGTCAGATACGCAGTATTTT	CASSLVGLASDTQYF	.	TRBJ2-3	.	15	TRBV5-1
TGCAGCGCCTCGCGGGAGATTGCAGATACGCAGTATTTT	CSASREIADTQYF	TRBD2	TRBJ2-3	.	13	TRBV29-1
TGTGCTAGCTCGGTGGCGGTCAACTATGGCTACACCTTC	CASSVAVNYGYTF	.	TRBJ1-2	.	13	TRBV12-5
TGTGCCAGCAACAATTGGGGCGGCGAAGCTTTCTTT	CASNNWGGEAFF	.	TRBJ1-1	.	12	TRBV5-5